A single sample gave rise to the 6 T cell receptor beta chains below, sequenced in a study of memory CD4+ T cells and cytomegalovirus serostatus. Sequenced by immunoSEQ multiplex PCR; TCRdb stores in-frame clones only, minus some. Counted here are under 65,000 clones, about 78% occurring once; the ten biggest clones make up approximately 0.7%. The sort gate was single viable CD3+CD4+CD8-CD45RO+ cells for memory CD4+ T cells. Sequenced: memory CD4+ T cells from blood. These receptors were obtained from an adult in good health and CMV-seronegative.

The genes are TRBV19 and TRBJ2-1, with D unclear. V was shortened by 4 bases and J by 8 bases, with 9 bases between the two germline ends. The CDR3 spans 12 residues. Germline values: CDR1 LNHDA, CDR2 SQIVND (reference sequence). The CDR3 is CASSTRLDEQFF. The CDR3 region has the DNA TGTGCCAGTAGTACCCGACTCGATGAGCAGTTCTTC.

The chain is built from TRBV2 and TRBJ2-7, with D perhaps matching TRBD2 (5 bases). Germline CDR1 reads SNHLY; CDR2 reads FYNNEI. Trimming removed 4 bases at V and 2 bases at J, with 9 bases between. The CDR3 length is 13 residues. The CDR3 region is CASSGAGAYEQYF. DNA of the CDR3: TGTGCCAGCAGTGGGGCGGGCGCCTACGAGCAGTACTTC.

The CDR3 DNA reads as TGTGCCAGCAGCCCGCGACTAGCGGGAGCCCCGAGCTCCTACAATGAGCAGTTCTTC. Protein product: CASSPRLAGAPSSYNEQFF. This rearrangement joins TRBV7-9 to TRBJ2-1, with 12 bases fitting TRBD2. Trimming took 5 bases from V and 0 from J; bases not matched to a gene: 11. The germline gives CDR1 SEHNR, CDR2 FQNEAQ (reference sequence). This CDR3 has 19 residues.

This clone was found once. The chain couples TRBV7-8 to TRBJ2-1; 11 nucleotides line up with TRBD2. The CDR3 has 18 amino acids. CDR1 and CDR2 from the germline V gene are SGHVS and FQNEAQ. Trimming took 6 bases from V and 0 from J; bases not matched to a gene: 10. Here the CDR3 reads CASSWGLAVGGSYNEQFF. CDR3 DNA sequence: TGTGCCAGCAGTTGGGGACTAGCGGTGGGAGGCTCCTACAATGAGCAGTTCTTC. The full variable domain, with the rest looked up from reference TRBV7-8 and TRBJ2-1, is GAGVSQSPRYKVAKRGQDVALRCDPISGHVSLFWYQQALGQGPEFLTYFQNEAQLDKSGLPSDRFFAERPEGSVSTLKIQRTQQEDSAVYLCASSWGLAVGGSYNEQFFGPGTRLTVL.

The chain joins TRBV6-5 to TRBJ2-1; tentative D call: TRBD2 (5 bases). CDR3 length: 15 amino acids. V dropped 2 bases and J dropped 7 bases, with 15 bases sitting between them. Per germline, CDR1 MNHEY and CDR2 SVGAGI. CDR3 coding DNA: TGTGCCAGCAGTTACGGCGGGTTCCTAGGGAATGAGCAGTTCTTC. This sequence encodes CASSYGGFLGNEQFF.

The chain carries TRBV20-1 and TRBJ2-1, with D tentatively TRBD2 (5 bases). This CDR3 comprises 11 residues. The V end was cut by 5 bases, the J end by 10 bases, with 12 bases between. Germline CDR1 is DFQATT and CDR2 is SNEGSKA (reference sequence). For the CDR3, the DNA is TGCAGTGCTCCCGACTACGGGGAGCAGTTCTTC. Amino acid sequence: CSAPDYGEQFF.